Listed below are T cell receptor beta chains from one sample, sequenced in a study of blood T cell repertoires in COVID-19. TCRdb keeps only in-frame clones here, not all; method: immunoSEQ multiplex PCR. In the table there are approximately 100,000 clones, 91% of which are singletons. Sequencing input: peripheral blood. The receptors come from a man in his fifties or sixties with acute or convalescent COVID-19. Both conserved end residues are part of each CDR3. The D gene is left open where the match is weak. Rows may omit the clone size; those that give it use once, few, many or a size class.

NA	NA	TRBJ2-2	TRBV9	TGTGCCAGCAGCCCCGGGAGTTCGAGCGGGGAGCTGTTTTTT	CASSPGSSSGELFF
NA	TRBD2	TRBJ2-1	TRBV4-1	TGCGCCAGCAGCCAAGATCGGGGCGGCGGGAGCGACAATGAGCAGTTCTTC	CASSQDRGGGSDNEQFF
NA	NA	TRBJ2-3	TRBV19	TGTGCCAGTAGTATCCCCAGGTCGGCGAGACCAGATACGCAGTATTTT	CASSIPRSARPDTQYF
NA	NA	TRBJ1-2	TRBV5-5	TGTGCCAGCAGCTTGGGAGGAGGAAACTATGGCTACACCTTC	CASSLGGGNYGYTF
once	NA	TRBJ2-2	TRBV27	TGTGCCAGCAGTCCCCTGGGGGGTCGGACCGGGGAGCTGTTTTTT	CASSPLGGRTGELFF
few	NA	TRBJ1-1	TRBV11-2	TGTGCCAGCAGCTCGACGGACTTGAACACTGAAGCTTTCTTT	CASSSTDLNTEAFF
NA	NA	TRBJ1-2	TRBV24-1	TGTGCCACCAGTGACCCCGACGGAGTATATGGCTACACCTTC	CATSDPDGVYGYTF
NA	TRBD1	TRBJ1-1	TRBV9	TGTGCCAGCAGCGTCTTCGACAGGGTGAACACTGAAGCTTTCTTT	CASSVFDRVNTEAFF
NA	NA	TRBJ2-1	TRBV28	TGTGCCACCCGCGGGGGCGGGAGACCCTACAATGAGCAGTTCTTC	CATRGGGRPYNEQFF
NA	TRBD1	TRBJ2-5	TRBV9	TGTGCCAGCAGCGTAGGGGTTCGGGGACAGCCAATTCAAGAGACCCAGTACTTC	CASSVGVRGQPIQETQYF
NA	TRBD1	TRBJ2-1	TRBV18	TGTGCCAGCTCACCACTGACAGGGGTCGATGAGCAGTTCTTC	CASSPLTGVDEQFF
NA	NA	TRBJ1-2	TRBV2	TGTGCCAGCAGTGAAGCGCTGGCCAATTATGGCTACACCTTC	CASSEALANYGYTF
NA	NA	TRBJ1-1	TRBV6-5	TGTGCCAGCGTTACTACGTTCATGAACACTGAAGCTTTCTTT	CASVTTFMNTEAFF
NA	TRBD1	TRBJ2-7	TRBV11-3	TGTGCCAGCAGCTTAGCCCGGGACAGGGGGATCTACGAGCAGTACTTC	CASSLARDRGIYEQYF
NA	NA	TRBJ1-5	TRBV19	TGTGCCAGTAGGCTGGGGGCAGGCAATCAGCCCCAGCATTTT	CASRLGAGNQPQHF
NA	NA	TRBJ1-5	TRBV24-1	TGTGCCACCAGTGACCGCGACGGGTTGGGGCCCCAGCATTTT	CATSDRDGLGPQHF
NA	TRBD1	TRBJ1-2	TRBV19	TGTGCCAGTAGTATGTCGACAGGGGCTTTAATGAACTATGGCTACACCTTC	CASSMSTGALMNYGYTF
NA	NA	TRBJ1-2	TRBV6-1	TGTGCCAGCAGTGAAGGGTTGTTACGAAGTTCGACTTTCCTATATGGCTACACCTTC	CASSEGLLRSSTFLYGYTF
NA	NA	TRBJ1-1	TRBV18	TGTGCCAGCTCCCGAGGGGGGAACACTGAAGCTTTCTTT	CASSRGGNTEAFF
NA	NA	TRBJ1-5	TRBV2	TGTGCCAGCAGTGAAGACAGGGTACAGCCCCAGCATTTT	CASSEDRVQPQHF
NA	NA	TRBJ1-2	TRBV4-2	TGTGCCAGCAGCCAAGAGTTCGACTATGGCTACACCTTC	CASSQEFDYGYTF
NA	NA	TRBJ1-3	TRBV9	TGTGCCAGCAGCGTAGGCGGCAGGGACTACTCTGGAAACACCATATATTTT	CASSVGGRDYSGNTIYF
NA	TRBD2	TRBJ2-3	TRBV6-1	TGTGCCAGCAGTGAAGGGTTAGCGGGAGGTACAGATACGCAGTATTTT	CASSEGLAGGTDTQYF
NA	TRBD1	TRBJ2-4	TRBV7-2	TGTGCCAGCAGCTTAGAGGCGCCTGGACAGGGGGCTAACATTCAGTACTTC	CASSLEAPGQGANIQYF
NA	NA	TRBJ2-5	TRBV15	TGTGCCACCAGCAGAGCCGGGACAATCGAGACCCAGTACTTC	CATSRAGTIETQYF
NA	NA	TRBJ2-5	TRBV19	TGTGCCAGTAGTATTGTGGCGGGCCAAGAGACCCAGTACTTC	CASSIVAGQETQYF
NA	NA	TRBJ1-5	TRBV28	TGTGCCAGCAGTACGGGGGAGCAAGGGGGCAATCAGCCCCAGCATTTT	CASSTGEQGGNQPQHF
NA	NA	TRBJ1-3	TRBV21-1	TGTGCCAGCAGCAAAGTAGGAGGACAGGGGGCGGAAAACACCATATATTTT	CASSKVGGQGAENTIYF
NA	TRBD1	TRBJ1-5	TRBV7-8	TGTGCCAGCAGCGCCGGGACAGGGGATCAGCCCCAGCATTTT	CASSAGTGDQPQHF
NA	NA	TRBJ2-7	TRBV29-1	TGCAGCGTTGTACGAGACAATTACGAGCAGTACTTC	CSVVRDNYEQYF
NA	NA	TRBJ2-7	TRBV9	TGTGCCAGCAGCGTAGTCGGGGGAAAGGACGAGCAGTACTTC	CASSVVGGKDEQYF
NA	NA	TRBJ2-2	TRBV18	TGTGCCAGCTCACCATTAAGGGTCGGCGCGGGGAACACCGGGGAGCTGTTTTTT	CASSPLRVGAGNTGELFF
NA	TRBD1	TRBJ2-5	TRBV9	TGTGCCAGCAGCAAAAGACAGGGGGCTTTGTGGGAGACCCAGTACTTC	CASSKRQGALWETQYF
few	NA	TRBJ1-3	TRBV21-1	TGTGCCAGCAGCAAAGGGACAGATAGAAGAGGAAACACCATATATTTT	CASSKGTDRRGNTIYF
NA	TRBD1	TRBJ1-6	TRBV5-1	TGCGCCAGCAGCCTTGGACAGGGGGGATCTCGTTCACCCCTCCACTTT	CASSLGQGGSRSPLHF
NA	NA	TRBJ1-6	TRBV6-1	TGTGCCAGCAGTGAATCCGGGACACATTCACCCCTCCACTTT	CASSESGTHSPLHF
once	NA	TRBJ1-3	TRBV5-1	TGCGCCAGCAGCGCCGGGGAGGCCGATGGAAACACCATATATTTT	CASSAGEADGNTIYF
NA	NA	TRBJ2-3	TRBV28	TGTGCCAGCAGTTTCGTTAGTGACTCAGATACGCAGTATTTT	CASSFVSDSDTQYF
few	TRBD1	TRBJ1-1	TRBV30	TGTGCCTGGAGGAGGGGGCCGGGCACTGAAGCTTTCTTT	CAWRRGPGTEAFF
NA	TRBD1	TRBJ1-1	TRBV7-6	TGTGCCAGCAGCTTAGCCACAGGGGGTCTAACTGAAGCTTTCTTT	CASSLATGGLTEAFF
NA	TRBD1	TRBJ1-4	TRBV28	TGTGCCAGCAGGCCGACAGGGGGATCTAATGAAAAACTGTTTTTT	CASRPTGGSNEKLFF
NA	TRBD1	TRBJ1-1	TRBV29-1	TGCAGCTTCAGACAGGGAAGCACTGAAGCTTTCTTT	CSFRQGSTEAFF
NA	NA	TRBJ2-1	TRBV5-1	TGCGCCAGCAGCTTTTCCGCGAAGTACAATGAGCAGTTCTTC	CASSFSAKYNEQFF
NA	TRBD1	TRBJ2-2	TRBV5-1	TGCGCCAGCAGCTTCGGACAGGGGACCGGGGAGCTGTTTTTT	CASSFGQGTGELFF
NA	NA	TRBJ1-2	TRBV15	TGTGCCACCAGCACTGAAAGGGTATCAGGAGGTGGCTACACCTTC	CATSTERVSGGGYTF
few	NA	TRBJ2-2	TRBV10-2	TGCGCCAGCAGCCGAACTGGGGAGCTGTTTTTT	CASSRTGELFF
NA	TRBD2	TRBJ2-7	TRBV2	TGTGCCAGCAGAACTAGCGGGAGGGGTAACGAGCAGTACTTC	CASRTSGRGNEQYF
NA	TRBD2	TRBJ2-5	TRBV7-3	TGTGCCAGCAGTACTAGCGGGAGTGCCGAGACCCAGTACTTC	CASSTSGSAETQYF
NA	TRBD1	TRBJ1-5	TRBV30	TGTGCCTGGAGCCAGGGGGCGAATCAGCCCCAGCATTTT	CAWSQGANQPQHF
NA	TRBD2	TRBJ2-3	TRBV4-1	TGCGCCAGCAGCCAAGATGGTAGCGGGAATCGCCGGGTGGTGGATACGCAGTATTTT	CASSQDGSGNRRVVDTQYF
NA	TRBD2	TRBJ2-7	TRBV13	TGTGCCAGCAGCTTAGTCGGTGGGAGGGGTTCCTACGAGCAGTACTTC	CASSLVGGRGSYEQYF
NA	NA	TRBJ1-4	TRBV6-4	TGTGCCAGCAGTGATCGGGGGGCTCCCGGTGAAAAACTGTTTTTT	CASSDRGAPGEKLFF
NA	NA	TRBJ1-2	TRBV19	TGTGCCAGTAGTCGACCCTTCGACAGGACTAACTATGGCTACACCTTC	CASSRPFDRTNYGYTF